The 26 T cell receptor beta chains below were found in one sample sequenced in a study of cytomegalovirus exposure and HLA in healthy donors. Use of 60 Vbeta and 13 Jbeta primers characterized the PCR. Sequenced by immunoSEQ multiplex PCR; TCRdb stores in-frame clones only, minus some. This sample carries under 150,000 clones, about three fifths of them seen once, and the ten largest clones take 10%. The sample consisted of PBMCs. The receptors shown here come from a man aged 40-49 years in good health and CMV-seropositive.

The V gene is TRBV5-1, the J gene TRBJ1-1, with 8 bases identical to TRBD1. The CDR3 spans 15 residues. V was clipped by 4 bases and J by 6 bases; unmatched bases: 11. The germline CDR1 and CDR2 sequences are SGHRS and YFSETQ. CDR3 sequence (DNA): TGCGCCAGCAGCCGCGCAGGGGGCCGGGATGCTGAAGCTTTCTTT. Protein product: CASSRAGGRDAEAFF. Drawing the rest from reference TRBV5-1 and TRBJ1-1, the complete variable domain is KAGVTQTPRYLIKTRGQQVTLSCSPISGHRSVSWYQQTPGQGLQFLFEYFSETQRNKGNFPGRFSGRQFSNSRSEMNVSTLELGDSALYLCASSRAGGRDAEAFFGQGTRLTVV.

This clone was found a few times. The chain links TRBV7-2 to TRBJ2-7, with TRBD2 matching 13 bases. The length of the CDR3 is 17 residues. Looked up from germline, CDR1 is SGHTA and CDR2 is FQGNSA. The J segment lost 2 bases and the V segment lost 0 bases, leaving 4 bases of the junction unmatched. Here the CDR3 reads CASSLARGLAGPYEQYF. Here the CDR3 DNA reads TGTGCCAGCAGCTTAGCTAGGGGACTAGCGGGGCCCTACGAGCAGTACTTC.

The CDR3 nucleotides read TGTGCCAGCAGTTCCAGCGGGACTAGCTCCTACGAGCAGTACTTC. Translated, it gives CASSSSGTSSYEQYF. The chain carries TRBV28 and TRBJ2-7; 8 bases agree with TRBD2. The CDR3 length is 15 residues. Per germline, CDR1 MDHEN and CDR2 SYDVKM. V lost 4 bases, J lost 0 bases, and 5 bases stayed unmatched.

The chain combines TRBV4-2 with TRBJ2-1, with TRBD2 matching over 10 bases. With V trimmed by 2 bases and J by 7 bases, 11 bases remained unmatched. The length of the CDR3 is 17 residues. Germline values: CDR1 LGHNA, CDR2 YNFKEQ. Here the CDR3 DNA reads TGTGCCAGCAGCCAACGGCTTCTAGCGGGAGCGTCGAATGAGCAGTTCTTC. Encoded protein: CASSQRLLAGASNEQFF.

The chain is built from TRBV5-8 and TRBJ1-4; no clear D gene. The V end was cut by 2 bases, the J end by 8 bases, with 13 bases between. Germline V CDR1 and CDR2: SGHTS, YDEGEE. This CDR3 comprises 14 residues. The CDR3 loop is CASSLGAVREKLFF. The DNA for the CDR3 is TGTGCCAGCAGCTTAGGAGCAGTTCGGGAAAAACTGTTTTTT.

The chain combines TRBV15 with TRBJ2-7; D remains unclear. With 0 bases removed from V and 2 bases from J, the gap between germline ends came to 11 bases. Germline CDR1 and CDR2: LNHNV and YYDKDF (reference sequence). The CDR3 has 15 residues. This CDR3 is CATSRDLGATYEQYF. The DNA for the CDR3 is TGTGCCACCAGCAGAGATCTGGGCGCAACCTACGAGCAGTACTTC.

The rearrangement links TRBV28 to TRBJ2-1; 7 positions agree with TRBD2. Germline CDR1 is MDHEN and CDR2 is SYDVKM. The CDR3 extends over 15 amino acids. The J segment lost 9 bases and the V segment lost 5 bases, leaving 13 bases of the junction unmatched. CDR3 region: CASSKVETSRSEQFF. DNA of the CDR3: TGTGCCAGCAGTAAGGTAGAGACTAGCAGGTCTGAGCAGTTCTTC.

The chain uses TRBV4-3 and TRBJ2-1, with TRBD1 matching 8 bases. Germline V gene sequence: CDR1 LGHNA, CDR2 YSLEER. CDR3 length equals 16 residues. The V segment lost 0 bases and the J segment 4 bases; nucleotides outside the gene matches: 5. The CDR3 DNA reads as TGCGCCAGCAGCCAAGAACCATGGGACAGGTACAATGAGCAGTTCTTC. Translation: CASSQEPWDRYNEQFF.

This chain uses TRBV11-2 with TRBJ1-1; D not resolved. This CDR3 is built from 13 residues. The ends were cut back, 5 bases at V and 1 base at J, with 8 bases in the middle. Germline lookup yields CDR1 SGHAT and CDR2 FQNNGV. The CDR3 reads CASSQTENTEAFF. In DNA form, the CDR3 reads TGTGCCAGCAGCCAAACAGAGAACACTGAAGCTTTCTTT.

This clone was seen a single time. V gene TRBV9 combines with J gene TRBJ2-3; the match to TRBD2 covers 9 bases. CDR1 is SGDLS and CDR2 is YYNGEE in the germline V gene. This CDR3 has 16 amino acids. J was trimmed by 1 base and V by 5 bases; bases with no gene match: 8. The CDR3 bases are TGTGCCAGCAGTGTTGGAGTAGCGGGGGGCACAGATACGCAGTATTTT. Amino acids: CASSVGVAGGTDTQYF.

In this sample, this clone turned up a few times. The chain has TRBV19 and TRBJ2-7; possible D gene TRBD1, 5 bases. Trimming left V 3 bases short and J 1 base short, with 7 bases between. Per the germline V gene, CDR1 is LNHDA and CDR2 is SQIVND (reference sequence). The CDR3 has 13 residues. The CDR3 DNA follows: TGTGCCAGTAGTATCGACAGTTCCTACGAGCAGTACTTC. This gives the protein CASSIDSSYEQYF.

The CDR3 nucleotides are TGTGCCAGCCTACGGGACTCTGGGGCCAACGTCCTGACTTTC. This translates into CASLRDSGANVLTF. This rearrangement joins TRBV21-1 to TRBJ2-6; TRBD2 is the table's D call and was not checked against the DNA. TRBV21-1 is a pseudogene. The CDR3 runs 14 residues.

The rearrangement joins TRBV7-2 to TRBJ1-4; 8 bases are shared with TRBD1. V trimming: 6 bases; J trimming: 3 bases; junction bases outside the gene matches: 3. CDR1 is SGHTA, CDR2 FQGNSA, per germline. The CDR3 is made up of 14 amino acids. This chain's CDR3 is CASRRQGSNEKLFF. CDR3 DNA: TGTGCCAGCAGACGACAGGGGTCTAATGAAAAACTGTTTTTT.

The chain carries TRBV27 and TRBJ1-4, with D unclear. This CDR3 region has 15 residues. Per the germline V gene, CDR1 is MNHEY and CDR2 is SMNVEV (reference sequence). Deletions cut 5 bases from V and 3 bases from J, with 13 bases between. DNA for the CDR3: TGTGCCAGCAGTATTATGGGAGGCCCTAATGAAAAACTGTTTTTT. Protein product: CASSIMGGPNEKLFF.

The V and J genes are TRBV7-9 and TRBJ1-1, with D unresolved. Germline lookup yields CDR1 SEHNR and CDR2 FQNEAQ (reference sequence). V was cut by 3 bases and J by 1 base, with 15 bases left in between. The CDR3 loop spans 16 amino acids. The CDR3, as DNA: TGTGCCAGCAGCTTCGTTCAGTTTCCCTCGAACACTGAAGCTTTCTTT. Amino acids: CASSFVQFPSNTEAFF. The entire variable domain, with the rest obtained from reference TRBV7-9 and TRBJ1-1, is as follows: DTGVSQNPRHKITKRGQNVTFRCDPISEHNRLYWYRQTLGQGPEFLTYFQNEAQLEKSRLLSDRFSAERPKGSFSTLEIQRTEQGDSAMYLCASSFVQFPSNTEAFFGQGTRLTVV.

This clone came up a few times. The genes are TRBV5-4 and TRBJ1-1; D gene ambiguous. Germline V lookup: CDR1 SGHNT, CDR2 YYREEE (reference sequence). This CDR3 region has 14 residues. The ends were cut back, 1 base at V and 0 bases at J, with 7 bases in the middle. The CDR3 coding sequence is TGTGCCAGCAGCTTGTTAGCGATGAACACTGAAGCTTTCTTT. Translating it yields CASSLLAMNTEAFF.

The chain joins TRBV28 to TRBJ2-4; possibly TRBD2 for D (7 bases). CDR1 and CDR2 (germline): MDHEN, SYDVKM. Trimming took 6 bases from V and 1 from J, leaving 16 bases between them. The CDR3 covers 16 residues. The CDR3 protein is CASSPAGAWAKNIQYF. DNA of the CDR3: TGTGCCAGCAGCCCGGCGGGGGCTTGGGCCAAAAACATTCAGTACTTC.

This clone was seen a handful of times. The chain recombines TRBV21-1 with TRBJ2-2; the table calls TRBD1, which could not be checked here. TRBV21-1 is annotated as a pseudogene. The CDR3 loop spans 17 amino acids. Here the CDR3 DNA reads TGTGCCAGCAGCAAACCCTTCCGGGACAGGGTACTCGGGGAGCTGTTTTTT. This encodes CASSKPFRDRVLGELFF.

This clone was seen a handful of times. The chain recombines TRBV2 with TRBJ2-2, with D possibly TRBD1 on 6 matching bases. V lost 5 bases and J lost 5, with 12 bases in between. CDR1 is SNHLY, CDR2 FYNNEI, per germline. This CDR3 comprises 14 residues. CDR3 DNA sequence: TGTGCCAGCAGTTTCGCAGGGGTTACCGGGGAGCTGTTTTTT. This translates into CASSFAGVTGELFF.

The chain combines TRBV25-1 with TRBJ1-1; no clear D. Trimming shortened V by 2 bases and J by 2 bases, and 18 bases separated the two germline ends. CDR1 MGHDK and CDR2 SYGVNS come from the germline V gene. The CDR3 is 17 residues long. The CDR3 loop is CASSEDGPQATNTEAFF. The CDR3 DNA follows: TGTGCCAGCAGTGAAGATGGGCCCCAAGCTACTAACACTGAAGCTTTCTTT.

The CDR3 region is CASSPDAPGADTQYF. Here the CDR3 DNA reads TGTGCCAGCAGCCCCGACGCCCCGGGAGCCGATACGCAGTATTTT. The chain joins TRBV6-4 to TRBJ2-3, with D possibly TRBD2 on 6 matching bases. Germline CDR1 is MRHNA and CDR2 is SNTAGT. This CDR3 contains 15 residues. The V end was cut by 6 bases, the J end by 6 bases, with 19 bases between.

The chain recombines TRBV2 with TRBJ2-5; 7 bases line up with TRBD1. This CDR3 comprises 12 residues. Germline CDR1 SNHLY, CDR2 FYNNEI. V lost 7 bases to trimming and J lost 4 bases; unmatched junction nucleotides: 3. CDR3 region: CASTRTGETQYF. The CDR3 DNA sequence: TGTGCCAGCACCAGGACAGGAGAGACCCAGTACTTC.

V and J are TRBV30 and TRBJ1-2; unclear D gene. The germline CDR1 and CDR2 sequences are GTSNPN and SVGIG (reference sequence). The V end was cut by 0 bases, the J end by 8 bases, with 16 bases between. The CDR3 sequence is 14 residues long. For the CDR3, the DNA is TGTGCCTGGAGTGTAGTACGGGGAGTAAAAGGCTACACCTTC. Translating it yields CAWSVVRGVKGYTF.

CDR3 protein: CASSFPGQSRDGYTF. DNA for the CDR3: TGTGCCAGCAGCTTTCCGGGACAGTCTCGAGATGGCTACACCTTC. This chain connects TRBV11-1 to TRBJ1-2; 7 nucleotides align to TRBD1. The CDR3 runs to 15 residues. Germline V gives CDR1 SGHAT, CDR2 FQDESV (reference sequence). With 3 bases clipped from V and 6 bases from J, the junction kept 10 bases outside the gene matches.

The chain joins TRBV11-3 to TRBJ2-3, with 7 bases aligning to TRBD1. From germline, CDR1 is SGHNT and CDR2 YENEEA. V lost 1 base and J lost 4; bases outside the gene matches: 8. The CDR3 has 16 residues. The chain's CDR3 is CASSLGPRDRADTQYF. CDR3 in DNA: TGTGCCAGCAGCTTAGGACCCCGCGACAGGGCAGATACGCAGTATTTT.

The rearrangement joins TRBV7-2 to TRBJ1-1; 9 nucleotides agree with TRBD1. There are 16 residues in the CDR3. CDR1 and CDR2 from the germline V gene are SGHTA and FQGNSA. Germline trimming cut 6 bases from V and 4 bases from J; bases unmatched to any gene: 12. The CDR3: CASRDPRDRAVTEAFF. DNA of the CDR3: TGTGCCAGCAGGGACCCCAGGGACAGGGCCGTCACTGAAGCTTTCTTT.